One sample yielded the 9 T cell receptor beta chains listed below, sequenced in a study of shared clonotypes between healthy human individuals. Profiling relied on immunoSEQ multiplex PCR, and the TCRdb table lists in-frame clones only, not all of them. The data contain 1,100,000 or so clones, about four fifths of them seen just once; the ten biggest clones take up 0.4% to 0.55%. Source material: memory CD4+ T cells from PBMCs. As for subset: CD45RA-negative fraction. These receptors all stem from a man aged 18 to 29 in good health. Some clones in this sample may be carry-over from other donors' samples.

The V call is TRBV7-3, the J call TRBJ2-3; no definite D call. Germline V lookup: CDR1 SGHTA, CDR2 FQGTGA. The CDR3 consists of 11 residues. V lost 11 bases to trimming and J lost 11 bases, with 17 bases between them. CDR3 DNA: TGTGCCCGATCTATCCGCTTCGGGCAGTATTTT. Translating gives CARSIRFGQYF.

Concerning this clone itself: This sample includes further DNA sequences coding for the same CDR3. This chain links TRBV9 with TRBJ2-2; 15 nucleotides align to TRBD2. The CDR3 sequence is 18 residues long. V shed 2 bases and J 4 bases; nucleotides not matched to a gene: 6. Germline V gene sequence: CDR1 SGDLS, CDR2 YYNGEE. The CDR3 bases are TGTGCCAGCAGCGTTGGACTAGCGGGAGGGCCAGGCACCGGGGAGCTGTTTTTT. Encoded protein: CASSVGLAGGPGTGELFF.

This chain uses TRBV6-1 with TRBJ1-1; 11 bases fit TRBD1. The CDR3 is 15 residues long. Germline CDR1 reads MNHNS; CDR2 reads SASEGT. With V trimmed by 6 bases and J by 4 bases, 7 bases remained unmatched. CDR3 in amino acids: CASSSGTGGLTEAFF. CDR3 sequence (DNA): TGTGCCAGCAGCTCCGGGACAGGGGGACTCACTGAAGCTTTCTTT.

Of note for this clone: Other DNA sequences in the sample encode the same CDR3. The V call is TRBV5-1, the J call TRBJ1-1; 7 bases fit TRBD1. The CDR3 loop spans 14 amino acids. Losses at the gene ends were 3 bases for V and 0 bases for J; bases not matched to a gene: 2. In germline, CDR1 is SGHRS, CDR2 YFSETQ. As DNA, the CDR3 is TGCGCCAGCAGCTGGGACAGTTTGAACACTGAAGCTTTCTTT. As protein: CASSWDSLNTEAFF. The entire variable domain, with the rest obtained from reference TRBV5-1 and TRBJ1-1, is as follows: KAGVTQTPRYLIKTRGQQVTLSCSPISGHRSVSWYQQTPGQGLQFLFEYFSETQRNKGNFPGRFSGRQFSNSRSEMNVSTLELGDSALYLCASSWDSLNTEAFFGQGTRLTVV.

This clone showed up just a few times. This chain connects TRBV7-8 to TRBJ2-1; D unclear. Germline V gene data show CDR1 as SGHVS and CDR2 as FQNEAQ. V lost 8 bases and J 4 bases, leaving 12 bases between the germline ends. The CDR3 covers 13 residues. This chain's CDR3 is CASFPRLYNEQFF. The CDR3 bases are TGTGCCAGCTTCCCTCGGTTGTACAATGAGCAGTTCTTC. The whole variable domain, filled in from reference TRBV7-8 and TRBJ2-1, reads GAGVSQSPRYKVAKRGQDVALRCDPISGHVSLFWYQQALGQGPEFLTYFQNEAQLDKSGLPSDRFFAERPEGSVSTLKIQRTQQEDSAVYLCASFPRLYNEQFFGPGTRLTVL.

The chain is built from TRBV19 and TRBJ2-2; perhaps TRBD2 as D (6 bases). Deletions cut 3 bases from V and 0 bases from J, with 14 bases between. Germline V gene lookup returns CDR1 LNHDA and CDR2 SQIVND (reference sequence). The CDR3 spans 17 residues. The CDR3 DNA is TGTGCCAGTAGTATCTCGGGACTCACATCGAACACCGGGGAGCTGTTTTTT. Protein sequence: CASSISGLTSNTGELFF.

For the CDR3, the DNA is TGCGCCAGCGGTCGGGGCGGGAGCCCCAGCACAGATACGCAGTATTTT. Its translation is CASGRGGSPSTDTQYF. This chain links TRBV5-1 with TRBJ2-3; 7 bases match TRBD2. The CDR3 sequence is 16 residues long. With V trimmed by 7 bases and J by 0 bases, 11 bases remained unmatched. Germline-derived CDR1 and CDR2 are SGHRS and YFSETQ.

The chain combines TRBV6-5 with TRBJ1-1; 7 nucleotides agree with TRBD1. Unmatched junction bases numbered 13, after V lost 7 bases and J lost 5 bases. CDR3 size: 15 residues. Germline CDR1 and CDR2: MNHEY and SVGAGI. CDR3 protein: CASTGVRGQGTEAFF. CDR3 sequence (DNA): TGTGCCAGCACCGGCGTAAGGGGGCAGGGAACTGAAGCTTTCTTT.

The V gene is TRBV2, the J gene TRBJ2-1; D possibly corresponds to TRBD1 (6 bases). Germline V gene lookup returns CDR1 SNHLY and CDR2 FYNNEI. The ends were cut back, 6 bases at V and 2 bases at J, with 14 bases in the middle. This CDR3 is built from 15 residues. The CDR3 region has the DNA TGTGCCAGCAGCGACATAACAGGGACCTACAATGAGCAGTTCTTC. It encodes CASSDITGTYNEQFF.